The clone carrying this T cell receptor beta chain was seen ten or more times. The record originates from a study of blood T cell repertoires in COVID-19. Across the study: Acute and convalescent COVID-19 specimens originated in the United States, Italy and Spain. From T cells, B-cell-depleted T cells, or PBMCs came the material, which was cDNA or gDNA.

Authors' analysis steps: Reference gene primer amplification gave nucleated cell count estimates. The table came from immunoSEQ multiplex PCR; TCRdb's copy has only in-frame clones and leaves some out. The V and J calls and clone size are taken from that table; D and trimming were inferred from the DNA. Here the sample spans approximately 150,000 clones, less than 90% being singletons. The germline gives CDR1 LNHDA, CDR2 SQIVND (reference sequence). Trimming removed 5 bases from V and 9 bases from J; junction bases left unmatched: 13. This CDR3 spans 15 amino acids. Sequenced: peripheral blood. This sequence originates from a man in his sixties with acute or convalescent COVID-19. V is TRBV19 and J is TRBJ1-5; 7 bases agree with TRBD1. CDR3 residues: CASSPRGRNDRPQHF. CDR3 coding DNA: TGTGCCAGTAGTCCTAGGGGGCGAAATGACCGGCCCCAGCATTTT. The complete variable domain, with remaining parts taken from reference TRBV19 and TRBJ1-5, reads DGGITQSPKYLFRKEGQNVTLSCEQNLNHDAMYWYRQDPGQGLRLIYYSQIVNDFQKGDIAEGYSVSREKKESFPLTVTSAQKNPTAFYLCASSPRGRNDRPQHFGDGTRLSIL.